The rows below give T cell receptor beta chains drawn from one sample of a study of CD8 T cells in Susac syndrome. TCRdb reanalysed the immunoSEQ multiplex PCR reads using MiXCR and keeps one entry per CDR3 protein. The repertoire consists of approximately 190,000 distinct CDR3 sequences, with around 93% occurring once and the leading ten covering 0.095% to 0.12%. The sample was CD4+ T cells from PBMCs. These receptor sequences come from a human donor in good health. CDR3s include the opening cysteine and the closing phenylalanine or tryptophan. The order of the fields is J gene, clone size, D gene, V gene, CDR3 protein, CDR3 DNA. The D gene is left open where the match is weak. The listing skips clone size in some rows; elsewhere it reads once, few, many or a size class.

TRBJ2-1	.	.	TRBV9	CASSVGSEGRVQFF	TGTGCCAGCAGCGTAGGATCGGAGGGCAGGGTGCAGTTCTTC
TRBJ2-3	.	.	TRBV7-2	CASSPHTEGQYF	TGTGCCAGCAGCCCGCATACCGAGGGGCAGTATTTT
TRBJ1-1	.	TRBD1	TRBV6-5	CASSYGTGVTEAFF	TGTGCCAGCAGTTACGGGACAGGGGTGACTGAAGCTTTCTTT
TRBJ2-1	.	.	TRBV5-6	CASSLFREQFF	TGTGCCAGCAGCTTATTCAGGGAGCAGTTCTTC
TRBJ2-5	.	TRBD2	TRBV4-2	CASSQDQLAGGPRETQYF	TGTGCCAGCAGCCAAGATCAGCTCGCGGGGGGGCCGCGGGAGACCCAGTACTTC
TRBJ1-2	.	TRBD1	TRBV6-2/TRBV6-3	CASSPDRGYGYTF	TGTGCCAGCAGCCCCGACAGGGGCTATGGCTACACCTTC
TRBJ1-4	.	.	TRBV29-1	CSAWGDEKLFF	TGCAGCGCCTGGGGGGATGAAAAACTGTTTTTT
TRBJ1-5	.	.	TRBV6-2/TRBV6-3	CASSYVTRRGPQHF	TGTGCCAGCAGTTACGTGACGAGACGTGGGCCCCAGCATTTT
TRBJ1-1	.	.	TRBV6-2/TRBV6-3	CASKWDVNTEAFF	TGTGCCAGCAAGTGGGACGTGAACACTGAAGCTTTCTTT
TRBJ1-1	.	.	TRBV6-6	CASSYRSVNTEAFF	TGTGCCAGCAGTTATCGGTCGGTGAACACTGAAGCTTTCTTT
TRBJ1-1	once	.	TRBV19	CASTAGRWNTEAFF	TGTGCCAGTACAGCAGGGCGATGGAACACTGAAGCTTTCTTT
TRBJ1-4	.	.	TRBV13	CASTRGRATEKLFF	TGTGCCAGCACCCGAGGAAGGGCAACCGAAAAACTGTTTTTT
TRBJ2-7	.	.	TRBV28	CASRQAPYEQYF	TGTGCCAGCAGACAGGCCCCCTACGAGCAGTACTTC
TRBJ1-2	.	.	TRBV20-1	CSARAFPGPEGYGYTF	TGCAGTGCTAGAGCCTTCCCGGGGCCAGAGGGCTATGGCTACACCTTC
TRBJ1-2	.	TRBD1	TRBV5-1	CASSFAQGADGYTF	TGCGCCAGCAGCTTCGCCCAGGGGGCGGATGGCTACACCTTC
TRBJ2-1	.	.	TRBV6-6	CASTNSGGGGYNEQFF	TGTGCCAGCACGAACTCTGGAGGGGGGGGCTACAATGAGCAGTTCTTC
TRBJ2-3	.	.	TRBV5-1	CASSPGSDTQYF	TGCGCCAGCTCACCAGGGTCAGATACGCAGTATTTT